The present TCR beta chain was sequenced within a study of shared clonotypes between healthy human individuals. Germline lookup yields CDR1 SGHDN and CDR2 FVKESK. The CDR3 totals 15 residues. Unmatched junction bases numbered 1, after V lost 2 bases and J lost 3 bases. Details on this clone: It may be a read error: a sequence one base away is much more abundant.

This table comes from immunoSEQ multiplex PCR, and its TCRdb copy is limited to in-frame clones, with some not included. The sample consists of around 690,000 clones, roughly 91% of them appearing once. The chain recombines TRBV14 with TRBJ2-7; 13 bases map to TRBD2. Sequencing used memory CD8+ T cells from PBMCs. Subset indicated: CD45RO+ cells pooled with CCR7-negative TemRA cells. This sequence originates from a man between 18 and 29 years old in good health. Some clones in this sample may be carry-over from other donors' samples. The CDR3 reads CASSQRTSGSYEQYF. The CDR3 coding sequence is TGTGCCAGCAGCCAAAGGACTAGCGGGAGCTACGAGCAGTACTTC.